The 24 T cell receptor beta chains below all came from one sample that was sequenced in a study of CD8 T cells in Susac syndrome. The RNA input was 0.5 to 1 ug, and it was reverse transcribed with random hexamers. TCRdb reprocessed the immunoSEQ multiplex PCR reads with MiXCR, giving one entry per CDR3 protein. The sample includes 400,000 to 550,000 distinct CDR3 sequences, around 83% seen only once; the top ten take under 0.15%. Sequenced material: CD8+ T cells from PBMCs. Source of these receptors: a human donor with multiple sclerosis.

The CDR3 coding sequence is TGTGCCAGCAGTTTATCGACGGGAGCCGGCACAGATACGCAGTATTTT. Encoded protein: CASSLSTGAGTDTQYF. The chain links TRBV27 to TRBJ2-3, with D possibly being TRBD2 (6 bases). From germline, CDR1 is MNHEY and CDR2 SMNVEV (reference sequence). The CDR3 totals 16 residues. V was trimmed by 0 bases and J by 1 base, leaving 11 bases between them.

The chain has TRBV5-1 and TRBJ1-1; the match to TRBD1 covers 9 bases. CDR1 SGHRS and CDR2 YFSETQ come from the germline V gene. This CDR3 has 16 amino acids. V gave up 4 bases and J gave up 6 bases; unmatched junction bases: 13. The CDR3 protein is CASSDRGDTGRPEAFF. CDR3 bases: TGCGCCAGCAGCGACAGGGGGGACACCGGTCGGCCTGAAGCTTTCTTT.

The chain has TRBV7-8 and TRBJ2-3; 8 nucleotides line up with TRBD2. The CDR3 totals 16 residues. The V gene's germline CDR1 is SGHVS and CDR2 FQNEAQ. The trim removed 5 bases at V and 4 bases at J, leaving 11 bases unmatched. The CDR3 protein is CASSPQREGRPDTQYF. CDR3 bases: TGTGCCAGCAGCCCACAACGGGAGGGCCGTCCAGATACGCAGTATTTT.

The rearrangement joins TRBV16 to TRBJ1-1, with TRBD1 matching over 7 bases. V shed 0 bases, J shed 4 bases, and the junction held 2 bases outside the gene matches. This CDR3 contains 14 residues. CDR1 is KGHSY and CDR2 is FQNENV in the germline V gene. The CDR3 spells CASSQSPGGTEAFF. The CDR3 region has the DNA TGTGCCAGCAGCCAATCACCAGGGGGCACTGAAGCTTTCTTT.

The chain uses TRBV10-1 and TRBJ2-1, with D hard to call. Germline values: CDR1 WNHNN, CDR2 SYGVQD (reference sequence). The CDR3 is made up of 18 amino acids. The ends were cut back, 0 bases at V and 4 bases at J, with 19 bases in the middle. CDR3 protein: CASSESSLRVKPYNEQFF. As DNA, the CDR3 is TGCGCCAGCAGTGAGTCGAGTCTTCGGGTGAAGCCTTACAATGAGCAGTTCTTC.

The V and J genes are TRBV28 and TRBJ2-3; a weak D match, TRBD1 (5 bases). Trimming cost V 7 bases and J 3 bases, with 17 bases left between them. The CDR3 has 15 residues. Germline V lookup: CDR1 MDHEN, CDR2 SYDVKM. Here the CDR3 DNA reads TGTGCCAGCACCCACCCGACAGCTAGAACAGATACGCAGTATTTT. As protein: CASTHPTARTDTQYF.

In this sample, this clonotype turned up a few times. The V and J genes are TRBV19 and TRBJ2-7; possibly TRBD2 for D (6 bases). CDR1 and CDR2 (germline): LNHDA, SQIVND (reference sequence). This CDR3 contains 14 residues. V shed 3 bases and J shed 0 bases, with 9 bases lying between them. The CDR3 loop is CASSIGTASYEQYF. The DNA for the CDR3 is TGTGCCAGTAGTATTGGGACTGCCTCCTACGAGCAGTACTTC. Together with reference TRBV19 and TRBJ2-7, the CDR3 gives the full variable domain: DGGITQSPKYLFRKEGQNVTLSCEQNLNHDAMYWYRQDPGQGLRLIYYSQIVNDFQKGDIAEGYSVSREKKESFPLTVTSAQKNPTAFYLCASSIGTASYEQYFGPGTRLTVT.

J is TRBJ2-1 and V is TRBV29-1; 12 nucleotides align to TRBD2. CDR1 SQVTM and CDR2 ANQGSEA come from the germline V gene. The CDR3 totals 14 residues. The ends lost 5 bases at V and 8 bases at J; junction bases unmatched: 7. The CDR3 bases are TGCAGCGTTCCTCGACTAGCGGGAGCTGATGAGCAGTTCTTC. It is translated as CSVPRLAGADEQFF.

The J gene is TRBJ2-1, the V gene TRBV5-6, with 7 bases identical to TRBD1. The germline V gene encodes CDR1 SGHDT and CDR2 YYEEEE. The CDR3 sequence is 15 residues long. Unmatched junction bases numbered 4, after V lost 3 bases and J lost 1 base. The CDR3 DNA sequence: TGTGCCAGCAGCTGGGGACAGTTTTCCTACAATGAGCAGTTCTTC. Its translation: CASSWGQFSYNEQFF.

This chain uses TRBV6-4 with TRBJ2-1, with a weak D call TRBD2 (6 bases). CDR1 and CDR2 (germline): MRHNA, SNTAGT. The V gene lost 6 bases and the J gene lost 6 bases, with 12 bases spanning the gap. The CDR3 spans 13 residues. The CDR3 is CASSAGSGNEQFF. The CDR3, as DNA: TGTGCCAGCAGCGCGGGGTCTGGCAATGAGCAGTTCTTC.

This sequence joins TRBV9 and TRBJ1-2, with TRBD1 as a possible D gene (5 bases). The CDR3 is 15 residues long. V lost 4 bases to trimming and J lost 5 bases, with 18 bases between them. CDR1 SGDLS and CDR2 YYNGEE come from the germline V gene. The CDR3 protein is CASSPKVWGGYGYTF. CDR3 nucleotides: TGTGCCAGCAGCCCTAAGGTCTGGGGCGGTTATGGCTACACCTTC.

This chain joins TRBV27 and TRBJ2-7; TRBD1 matches 9 bases. The CDR3 contains 16 residues. The germline gives CDR1 MNHEY, CDR2 SMNVEV (reference sequence). The V gene end was trimmed by 5 bases and the J gene end by 1 base; junction bases not matched to a gene: 9. CDR3 in amino acids: CASSGGDRDVSYEQYF. In nucleotides, the CDR3 is TGTGCCAGCAGTGGGGGGGACAGGGACGTATCCTACGAGCAGTACTTC.

V gene TRBV15 combines with J gene TRBJ2-7; TRBD1 or TRBD2 may be the D gene (6 bases each). Germline loops: CDR1 LNHNV, CDR2 YYDKDF (reference sequence). CDR3 length: 15 residues. With 3 bases removed from V and 2 bases from J, the gap between germline ends came to 14 bases. The CDR3 coding sequence is TGTGCCACCAGCAGGAGGGGGGACGGAACCTACGAGCAGTACTTC. Protein sequence: CATSRRGDGTYEQYF.

The chain employs TRBV27 and TRBJ2-3, with 9 bases identical to TRBD2. The CDR3 has 16 amino acids. Germline values: CDR1 MNHEY, CDR2 SMNVEV (reference sequence). Trimming cost V 3 bases and J 2 bases; bases outside gene matches: 6. CDR3 amino acids: CASSLGTSRSTDTQYF. CDR3 sequence (DNA): TGTGCCAGCAGTTTGGGGACTAGCCGATCCACAGATACGCAGTATTTT.

This clonotype turned up a few times. The chain employs TRBV27 and TRBJ2-7; D not resolved. The CDR3 extends over 12 amino acids. Trimming left V 0 bases short and J 5 bases short, with 5 bases between. Germline V gene data show CDR1 as MNHEY and CDR2 as SMNVEV (reference sequence). CDR3: CASSLSPHEQYF. The CDR3 coding sequence is TGTGCCAGCAGTTTATCTCCCCACGAGCAGTACTTC.

The rearrangement joins TRBV6-5 to TRBJ1-3; D is uncertain. This CDR3 spans 13 amino acids. Germline-derived CDR1 and CDR2 are MNHEY and SVGAGI. Trimming removed 2 bases from V and 2 bases from J, with 4 bases in between. This CDR3 reads CASSYRAGNTIYF. For the CDR3, the DNA is TGTGCCAGCAGTTACAGGGCTGGAAACACCATATATTTT.

The chain joins TRBV6-5 to TRBJ1-1; tentatively, D is TRBD1 (5 bases). Looked up from germline, CDR1 is MNHEY and CDR2 is SVGAGI. Trimming removed 10 bases from V and 5 bases from J, with 14 bases in between. The CDR3 sequence is 12 residues long. CDR3 loop: CATGPRGTEAFF. The CDR3 DNA reads TGTGCCACCGGGCCCCGGGGGACTGAAGCTTTCTTT.

This clonotype was counted a single time. The genes are TRBV6-1 and TRBJ2-1; D unresolved. The CDR3 is 13 amino acids. From germline, CDR1 is MNHNS and CDR2 SASEGT. The V end lost 1 base, the J end lost 4 bases, and 5 bases lay between the germline ends. The DNA for the CDR3 is TGTGCCAGCAGTGAAGATATTTACAATGAGCAGTTCTTC. It specifies CASSEDIYNEQFF.

V is TRBV19 and J is TRBJ2-4; D is ambiguous. Trimming left V 7 bases short and J 6 bases short, with 13 bases between. The length of the CDR3 is 13 residues. From germline, CDR1 is LNHDA and CDR2 SQIVND (reference sequence). The CDR3 bases are TGTGCCAGTAACCTACGTCCCGGAAACATTCAGTACTTC. Its protein product is CASNLRPGNIQYF.

The chain has TRBV5-5 and TRBJ2-7; perhaps TRBD1 as D (6 bases). The CDR3 totals 16 residues. The V and J ends lost 4 bases and 0 bases respectively, with 17 bases between them. Germline loops: CDR1 SGHKS, CDR2 YYEKEE (reference sequence). CDR3 in amino acids: CASSPVGGYLSYEQYF. The CDR3 DNA is TGTGCCAGCAGCCCTGTAGGGGGTTATCTCTCCTACGAGCAGTACTTC.

This chain joins TRBV3-1 and TRBJ2-5, with 8 nucleotides matching TRBD2. J gave up 5 bases and V 4 bases, and 15 bases lay outside the gene matches. Germline values: CDR1 LGHDT, CDR2 YNNKEL (reference sequence). The CDR3 spans 17 residues. The CDR3 reads CASSRGLVSGSSETQYF. The DNA of the CDR3 is TGTGCCAGCAGCCGGGGGCTAGTGAGCGGGAGCTCTGAGACCCAGTACTTC.

The V gene is TRBV27, the J gene TRBJ2-1; possibly TRBD2 for D (5 bases). The CDR3 is 15 amino acids. Trimming shortened V by 6 bases and J by 6 bases, and 18 bases separated the two germline ends. Germline CDR1 and CDR2: MNHEY and SMNVEV (reference sequence). CDR3 bases: TGTGCCAGCAGACCAGGACTTTCCCTATCCAATGAGCAGTTCTTC. Protein: CASRPGLSLSNEQFF.

This chain joins TRBV4-1 and TRBJ2-7; TRBD2 is a possible D gene (5 bases). Trimming removed 0 bases at V and 1 base at J, with 19 bases between. The CDR3 is 18 amino acids. In germline, CDR1 is MGHRA, CDR2 YSYEKL. The CDR3 nucleotides read TGCGCCAGCAGCCAAGATAGGTTTAGCGCCGTGAGGTCCTACGAGCAGTACTTC. Translation gives CASSQDRFSAVRSYEQYF.

The chain recombines TRBV20-1 with TRBJ2-7, with D tentatively TRBD1 (6 bases). The germline V gene encodes CDR1 DFQATT and CDR2 SNEGSKA (reference sequence). Trimming cost V 0 bases and J 0 bases, with 12 bases left between them. The CDR3 covers 15 residues. The CDR3 here is CSARDRDRSSYEQYF. DNA for the CDR3: TGCAGTGCTAGAGACCGAGACAGGAGCTCCTACGAGCAGTACTTC.